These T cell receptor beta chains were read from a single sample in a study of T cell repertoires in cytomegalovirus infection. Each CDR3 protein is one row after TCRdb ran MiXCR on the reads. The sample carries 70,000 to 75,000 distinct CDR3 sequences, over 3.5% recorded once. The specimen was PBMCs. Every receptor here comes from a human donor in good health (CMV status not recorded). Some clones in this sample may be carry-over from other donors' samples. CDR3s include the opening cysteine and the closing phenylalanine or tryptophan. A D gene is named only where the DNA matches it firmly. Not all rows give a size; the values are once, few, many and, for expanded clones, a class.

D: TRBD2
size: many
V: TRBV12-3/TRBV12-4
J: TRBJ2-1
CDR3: CASLGGAGVNEQFF
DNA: TGTGCCAGCCTAGGAGGAGCGGGAGTTAATGAGCAGTTCTTC

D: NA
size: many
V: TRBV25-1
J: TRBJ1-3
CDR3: CASSEASGNTIYF
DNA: TGTGCCAGCAGTGAGGCCTCTGGAAACACCATATATTTT

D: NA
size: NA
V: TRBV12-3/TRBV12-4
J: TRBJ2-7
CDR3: CASSSASATYEQYF
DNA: TGTGCCAGCAGCTCCGCTAGCGCAACCTACGAGCAGTACTTC

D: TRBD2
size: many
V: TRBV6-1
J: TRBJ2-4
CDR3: CASRLAGVENIQYF
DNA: TGTGCCAGCAGGCTAGCGGGAGTAGAAAACATTCAGTACTTC

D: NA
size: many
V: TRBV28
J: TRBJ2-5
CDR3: CASSSGGGETQYF
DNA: TGTGCCAGCAGTTCAGGGGGAGGAGAGACCCAGTACTTC

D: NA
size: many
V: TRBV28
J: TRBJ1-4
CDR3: CASSLLVGGGEKLFF
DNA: TGTGCCAGCAGTTTATTAGTGGGAGGGGGTGAAAAACTGTTTTTT

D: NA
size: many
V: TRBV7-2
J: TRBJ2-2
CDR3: CASSLAPGTGELFF
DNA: TGTGCCAGCAGCTTAGCCCCCGGAACCGGGGAGCTGTTTTTT

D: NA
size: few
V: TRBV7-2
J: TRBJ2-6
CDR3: CASPLAGRTSGANVLTF
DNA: TGTGCCAGCCCCTTGGCAGGGCGAACTTCTGGGGCCAACGTCCTGACTTTC

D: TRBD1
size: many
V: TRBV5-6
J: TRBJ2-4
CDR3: CASSPRGSKNIQYF
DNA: TGTGCCAGCAGCCCCAGGGGGTCCAAAAACATTCAGTACTTC

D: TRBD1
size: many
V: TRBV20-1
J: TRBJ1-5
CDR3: CSARTGAGQPQHF
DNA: TGCAGTGCTAGAACAGGGGCCGGGCAGCCCCAGCATTTT

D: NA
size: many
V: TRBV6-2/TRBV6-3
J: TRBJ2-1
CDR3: CASSYDGHLVNEQFF
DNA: TGTGCCAGCAGTTACGATGGACACCTAGTCAATGAGCAGTTCTTC

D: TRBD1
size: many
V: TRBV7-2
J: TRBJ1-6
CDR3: CASSLDRGRRSYNSPLHF
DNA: TGTGCCAGCAGCCTCGACAGGGGGCGCAGGTCCTATAATTCACCCCTCCACTTT

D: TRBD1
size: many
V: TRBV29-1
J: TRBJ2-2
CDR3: CSVGRGNPDGELFF
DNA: TGCAGCGTTGGCAGGGGGAATCCAGACGGGGAGCTGTTTTTT

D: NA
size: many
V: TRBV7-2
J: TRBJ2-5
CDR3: CASSWGWGSYQETQYF
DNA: TGTGCCAGCAGCTGGGGCTGGGGCTCGTACCAAGAGACCCAGTACTTC

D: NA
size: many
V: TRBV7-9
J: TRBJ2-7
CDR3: CASSPSYGTQYF
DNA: TGTGCCAGCAGTCCTAGCTACGGGACGCAGTACTTC

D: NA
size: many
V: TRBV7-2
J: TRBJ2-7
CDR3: CASSVDGVGEQYF
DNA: TGTGCCAGCAGCGTCGACGGGGTAGGGGAGCAGTACTTC

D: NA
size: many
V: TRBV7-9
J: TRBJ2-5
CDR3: CASSNTGNWAQYF
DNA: TGTGCCAGCAGCAACACGGGGAATTGGGCCCAGTACTTC

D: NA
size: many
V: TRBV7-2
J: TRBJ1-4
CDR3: CASSFKRGEKLFF
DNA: TGTGCCAGCAGCTTTAAAAGGGGTGAAAAACTGTTTTTT

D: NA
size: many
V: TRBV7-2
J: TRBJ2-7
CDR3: CASSSGGIYEQYF
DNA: TGTGCCAGCAGCTCCGGAGGGATCTACGAGCAGTACTTC

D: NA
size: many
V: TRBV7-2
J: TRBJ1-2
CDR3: CASSAAGLNYGYTF
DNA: TGTGCCAGCAGCGCGGCGGGGTTGAACTATGGCTACACCTTC

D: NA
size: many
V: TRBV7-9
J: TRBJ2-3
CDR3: CASSLGRATDTQYF
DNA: TGTGCCAGCAGCCTCGGGCGTGCCACAGATACGCAGTATTTT

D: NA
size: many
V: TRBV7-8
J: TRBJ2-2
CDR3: CASSLGGGVNTGELFF
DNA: TGTGCCAGCAGCTTAGGCGGCGGGGTGAACACCGGGGAGCTGTTTTTT

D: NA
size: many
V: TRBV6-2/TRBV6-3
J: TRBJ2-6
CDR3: CASSYHAASGANVLTF
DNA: TGTGCCAGCAGTTACCACGCAGCCTCTGGGGCCAACGTCCTGACTTTC

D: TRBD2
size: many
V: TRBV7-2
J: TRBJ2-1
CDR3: CASSMTSGVYNEQFF
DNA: TGTGCCAGCAGTATGACTAGCGGCGTGTATAATGAGCAGTTCTTC

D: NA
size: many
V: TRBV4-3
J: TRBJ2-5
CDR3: CASSQDTGKTQYF
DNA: TGCGCCAGCAGCCAAGACACAGGGAAGACCCAGTACTTC

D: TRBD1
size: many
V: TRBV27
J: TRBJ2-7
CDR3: CASSFGTVGEQYF
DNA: TGTGCCAGCAGTTTCGGGACAGTAGGCGAGCAGTACTTC

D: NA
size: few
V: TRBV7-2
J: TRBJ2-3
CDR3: CASSFAGSNTQYF
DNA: TGTGCCAGCAGCTTCGCGGGGAGCAATACGCAGTATTTT

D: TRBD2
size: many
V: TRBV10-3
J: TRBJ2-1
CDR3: CAISEYRLADYNEQFF
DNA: TGTGCCATCAGTGAGTATCGCCTAGCGGATTACAATGAGCAGTTCTTC

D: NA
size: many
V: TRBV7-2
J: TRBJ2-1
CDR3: CASSFLNNEQFF
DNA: TGTGCCAGCAGCTTCTTAAACAATGAGCAGTTCTTC

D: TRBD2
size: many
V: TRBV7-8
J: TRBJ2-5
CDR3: CASSLEGREVETQYF
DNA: TGTGCCAGCAGCTTAGAGGGGCGGGAGGTGGAGACCCAGTACTTC

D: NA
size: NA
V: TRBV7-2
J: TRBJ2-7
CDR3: CASSFPSVEQYF
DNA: TGTGCCAGCAGCTTCCCCTCGGTCGAGCAGTACTTC

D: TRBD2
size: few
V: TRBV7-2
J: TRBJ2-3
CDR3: CASSLGVSGGRDTQYF
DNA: TGTGCCAGCAGCTTAGGTGTTAGCGGGGGAAGAGATACGCAGTATTTT

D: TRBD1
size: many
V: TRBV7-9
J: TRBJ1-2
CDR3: CASSVDRGGFYGYTF
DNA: TGTGCCAGCAGCGTTGACAGGGGAGGATTCTATGGCTACACCTTC